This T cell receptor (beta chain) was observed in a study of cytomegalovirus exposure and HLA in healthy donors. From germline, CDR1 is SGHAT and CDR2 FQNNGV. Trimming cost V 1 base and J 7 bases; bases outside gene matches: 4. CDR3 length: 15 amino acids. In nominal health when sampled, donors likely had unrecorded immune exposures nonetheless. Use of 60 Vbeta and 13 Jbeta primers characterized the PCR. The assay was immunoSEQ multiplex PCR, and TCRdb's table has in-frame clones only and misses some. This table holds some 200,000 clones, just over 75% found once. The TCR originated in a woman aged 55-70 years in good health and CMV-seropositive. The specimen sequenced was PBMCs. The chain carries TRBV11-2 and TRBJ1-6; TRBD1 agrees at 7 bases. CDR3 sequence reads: CASSLGGTENSPLHF. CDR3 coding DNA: TGTGCCAGCAGCTTAGGGGGGACAGAGAATTCACCCCTCCACTTT. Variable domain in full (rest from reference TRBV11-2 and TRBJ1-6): EAGVAQSPRYKIIEKRQSVAFWCNPISGHATLYWYQQILGQGPKLLIQFQNNGVVDDSQLPKDRFSAERLKGVDSTLKIQPAKLEDSAVYLCASSLGGTENSPLHFGNGTRLTVT.